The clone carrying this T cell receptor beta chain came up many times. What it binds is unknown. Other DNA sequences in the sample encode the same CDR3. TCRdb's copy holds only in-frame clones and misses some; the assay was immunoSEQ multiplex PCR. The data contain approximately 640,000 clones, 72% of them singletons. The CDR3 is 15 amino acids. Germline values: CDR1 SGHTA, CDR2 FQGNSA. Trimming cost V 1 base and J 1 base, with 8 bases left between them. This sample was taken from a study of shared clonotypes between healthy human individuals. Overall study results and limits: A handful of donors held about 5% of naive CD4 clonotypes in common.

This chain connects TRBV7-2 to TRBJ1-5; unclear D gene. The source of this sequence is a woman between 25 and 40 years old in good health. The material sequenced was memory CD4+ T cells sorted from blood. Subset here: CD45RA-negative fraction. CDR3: CASSLDTLSNQPQHF. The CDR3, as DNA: TGTGCCAGCAGCTTAGACACCTTAAGCAATCAGCCCCAGCATTTT.